This T cell receptor beta chain was recovered during a study of blood T cell repertoires in COVID-19. Study at large: COVID-19 samples, acute and convalescent, were from the United States, Italy and Spain.

This CDR3 has 14 residues. The V end lost 4 bases, the J end lost 0 bases, and 8 bases lay between the germline ends. Germline V gives CDR1 SNHLY, CDR2 FYNNEI. Clones were sequenced by immunoSEQ multiplex PCR, and TCRdb holds only the in-frame ones, with some missing. Among tens of thousands of clones listed, roughly nine tenths were seen once. The sample taken for sequencing was peripheral blood. The V call is TRBV2, the J call TRBJ2-3, with unresolved D. The clonotype was recovered from a man aged 60 to 75 with active COVID-19. The CDR3 DNA reads TGTGCCAGCAGTGTAGGAGCTAGCACAGATACGCAGTATTTT. This translates into CASSVGASTDTQYF.